This T cell receptor (beta chain) was identified during a study of vaccination and CD4 T cells after COVID-19. The V gene's germline CDR1 is DFQATT and CDR2 SNEGSKA (reference sequence). The length of the CDR3 is 11 residues. The V end was cut by 7 bases, the J end by 1 base, with 7 bases between. This clonotype is medium-sized. Antigen specificity is unknown. The treatment here: approximately nine-day PBMC culture with coronavirus spike peptide pools or control peptides (ViraFEST assay). ViraFEST used peptide pools to expand antigen-specific T cells, then sequenced TCRs. PBMCs, plated at 2 million to 2.5 million per well, were grown in the presence of around 11 IU/ml IL-2 and 10 ug/ml peptide pools. The study sequenced cultured CD4+ T cell DNA using the Oncomine TCR Beta short-read assay. TCRdb re-called the PCR reads with MiXCR, one entry per CDR3 protein. The profile shows over 15,000 distinct CDR3 sequences, about 51% of them singletons.

Regarding the study as a whole: Data came from relatively few convalescent patients and lacked early post-infection timepoints.

The source is a human donor who had recovered from COVID-19. The J gene is TRBJ1-1, the V gene TRBV20-1, with D unclear. The sample was CD4+ T cells from blood, cultured in vitro, taken before SARS-CoV-2 vaccination. Here the CDR3 DNA reads TGCAGTGTTCAGAAGAACACTGAAGCTTTCTTT. Residues: CSVQKNTEAFF.